What follows is one T cell receptor beta chain and its context. The CDR3 runs to 11 residues. Germline loops: CDR1 LGHNA, CDR2 YNFKEQ. Between the trimmed V and J ends, which lost 4 bases and 10 bases, there was a span of 8 bases. The sample belongs to a study of blood T cell repertoires in COVID-19. About the study: Samples taken during acute and convalescent COVID-19 were collected in the United States, Italy and Spain. In each case, the material was cDNA or gDNA derived from T cells, B-cell-depleted T cells, or PBMCs.

Per the original data handling: Amplification with reference gene primers provided the estimates of nucleated cell counts. TCRdb keeps only in-frame clones here, not all; method: immunoSEQ multiplex PCR. Clonal size and the V and J genes are those of that table, whereas D and trimming came from the DNA. The sample has some 460,000 clones, around 89% seen once; the top ten hold more than 4%. The source of this sequence is a young woman with acute or convalescent COVID-19. The chain has TRBV4-2 and TRBJ2-1; D possibly corresponds to TRBD2 (6 bases). Specimen: peripheral blood. CDR3 in DNA: TGTGCCAGCAGCCCGGGAGTAGAGCAGTTCTTC. Translation gives CASSPGVEQFF.